A selection of T cell receptor beta chains follows, all from one sample in a study of response to subunit inactivated influenza vaccine. TCRdb called the RT-PCR reads again in MiXCR, with one record for every CDR3 protein. The top ten clones hold less than 2.5% of a sample with some 500,000 distinct CDR3 sequences, about 25% of them seen once. Sequencing was performed on CD4+ T cells sorted from PBMCs, taken approximately 5 days after vaccination. These receptors were taken from a man in his fifties or sixties who received an inactivated influenza vaccine. Each CDR3 is given with its conserved first and last residue. The order of the fields is J gene, V gene, D gene, clone size, CDR3 DNA, CDR3 protein. A D gene is named only where the DNA matches it firmly. Part of the rows lack a size; the others show once, few, many or a class for expanded clones.

j_gene: TRBJ2-2
v_gene: TRBV20-1
d_gene: NA
abundance: NA
CDR3nt: TGCAGTGCCCCACAGGGTACGAACACCGGGGAGCTGTTTTTT
CDR3aa: CSAPQGTNTGELFF

j_gene: TRBJ2-2
v_gene: TRBV7-9
d_gene: NA
abundance: once
CDR3nt: TGTGCCAGCAGCTCCCAAACGGGGGGCGCGAACACCGGGGAGCTGTTTTTT
CDR3aa: CASSSQTGGANTGELFF

j_gene: TRBJ2-3
v_gene: TRBV7-8
d_gene: NA
abundance: many
CDR3nt: TGTGCCAGCAGCCGAGGGCCAGATACGCAGTATTTT
CDR3aa: CASSRGPDTQYF

j_gene: TRBJ1-1
v_gene: TRBV6-1
d_gene: TRBD1
abundance: few
CDR3nt: TGTGCCAGCAGCCAAACCGGGACAGCAAACACTGAAGCTTTCTTT
CDR3aa: CASSQTGTANTEAFF

j_gene: TRBJ2-5
v_gene: TRBV10-3
d_gene: NA
abundance: few
CDR3nt: TGTGCCATCAGCGGGGATGTTGGTATCCAAGAGACCCAGTACTTC
CDR3aa: CAISGDVGIQETQYF

j_gene: TRBJ2-5
v_gene: TRBV6-1
d_gene: NA
abundance: NA
CDR3nt: TGTGCCAGCAGTATAGGGTCGGCGGAGACCCAGTACTTC
CDR3aa: CASSIGSAETQYF

j_gene: TRBJ1-2
v_gene: TRBV12-3/TRBV12-4
d_gene: NA
abundance: NA
CDR3nt: TGTGCCAGCAGTTTAGCCGATCTCGACTATGGCTACACCTTC
CDR3aa: CASSLADLDYGYTF

j_gene: TRBJ2-7
v_gene: TRBV28
d_gene: NA
abundance: few
CDR3nt: TGTGCCAGCCGGGGGCTCTTGTACGAGCAGTACTTC
CDR3aa: CASRGLLYEQYF

j_gene: TRBJ2-7
v_gene: TRBV20-1
d_gene: NA
abundance: few
CDR3nt: TGCAGTGCTAGGGTCGGGTATGCCTACGAGCAGTACTTC
CDR3aa: CSARVGYAYEQYF

j_gene: TRBJ2-1
v_gene: TRBV7-8
d_gene: TRBD2
abundance: NA
CDR3nt: TGTGCCAGCAGCCCGCGGACTAGCGGGGTCGATGAGCAGTTCTTC
CDR3aa: CASSPRTSGVDEQFF

j_gene: TRBJ2-1
v_gene: TRBV2
d_gene: NA
abundance: NA
CDR3nt: TGTGCCAGCAGTTGGGACACCCGGTACAATGAGCAGTTCTTC
CDR3aa: CASSWDTRYNEQFF

j_gene: TRBJ1-5
v_gene: TRBV2
d_gene: NA
abundance: few
CDR3nt: TGTGCCAGCAACTACTATAGCAATCAGCCCCAGCATTTT
CDR3aa: CASNYYSNQPQHF

j_gene: TRBJ1-2
v_gene: TRBV12-3/TRBV12-4
d_gene: NA
abundance: few
CDR3nt: TGTGCCAGCCTAAGTACGGGGCCTAGCTATGGCTACACCTTC
CDR3aa: CASLSTGPSYGYTF

j_gene: TRBJ1-2
v_gene: TRBV20-1
d_gene: NA
abundance: NA
CDR3nt: TGCAGTGCTAGGGGTCAGGGCGAGGGGAACTATGGCTACACCTTC
CDR3aa: CSARGQGEGNYGYTF

j_gene: TRBJ2-5
v_gene: TRBV29-1
d_gene: NA
abundance: NA
CDR3nt: TGCAGCGTTGCTGTCGGACTATACCAAGAGACCCAGTACTTC
CDR3aa: CSVAVGLYQETQYF

j_gene: TRBJ2-1
v_gene: TRBV4-3
d_gene: TRBD2
abundance: few
CDR3nt: TGCGCCAGCAGCCAAGCTAGCGGGGGCATCTACAATGAGCAGTTCTTC
CDR3aa: CASSQASGGIYNEQFF

j_gene: TRBJ2-7
v_gene: TRBV18
d_gene: NA
abundance: many
CDR3nt: TGTGCCAGCTCACCCGTCCTAGGCGAGCAGTACTTC
CDR3aa: CASSPVLGEQYF

j_gene: TRBJ1-3
v_gene: TRBV29-1
d_gene: TRBD1
abundance: NA
CDR3nt: TGCAGCGTTGGACAGGGGGCTGCTGGAAACACCATATATTTT
CDR3aa: CSVGQGAAGNTIYF

j_gene: TRBJ1-5
v_gene: TRBV7-2
d_gene: NA
abundance: few
CDR3nt: TGTGCCAGCAGCTTAAGTCCGTGGCCCCAGCCCCAGCATTTT
CDR3aa: CASSLSPWPQPQHF

j_gene: TRBJ2-5
v_gene: TRBV11-2
d_gene: NA
abundance: NA
CDR3nt: TGTGCCAGCAGCTTAGGGGGGGGCGGATGGGAGACCCAGTACTTC
CDR3aa: CASSLGGGGWETQYF

j_gene: TRBJ2-7
v_gene: TRBV5-1
d_gene: NA
abundance: few
CDR3nt: TGCGCCAGCAGCGCCTCAGGGTACGAGCAGTACTTC
CDR3aa: CASSASGYEQYF

j_gene: TRBJ1-1
v_gene: TRBV6-1
d_gene: NA
abundance: many
CDR3nt: TGTGCCAGCAGTGTTCTTAGAATGAACACTGAAGCTTTCTTT
CDR3aa: CASSVLRMNTEAFF

j_gene: TRBJ1-1
v_gene: TRBV7-3
d_gene: NA
abundance: NA
CDR3nt: TGTGCCAGCAGCCCCCGGGGAAGTGGGACTGAAGCTTTCTTT
CDR3aa: CASSPRGSGTEAFF

j_gene: TRBJ2-3
v_gene: TRBV24-1
d_gene: NA
abundance: NA
CDR3nt: TGTGCCAACAGTGCCTTGGGGAACTCGCGGGGCACAGATACGCAGTATTTT
CDR3aa: CANSALGNSRGTDTQYF

j_gene: TRBJ1-1
v_gene: TRBV6-5
d_gene: NA
abundance: many
CDR3nt: TGTGCCAGCAGTTATGTTCAGGGTGGGACTGAAGCTTTCTTT
CDR3aa: CASSYVQGGTEAFF

j_gene: TRBJ1-1
v_gene: TRBV6-1
d_gene: NA
abundance: few
CDR3nt: TGTGCCAGCAGGTGGGAAAGGGGAGGAACTGAAGCTTTCTTT
CDR3aa: CASRWERGGTEAFF

j_gene: TRBJ1-4
v_gene: TRBV7-8
d_gene: NA
abundance: NA
CDR3nt: TGTGCCAGCAGCTTAAGGTTTAGGGAAGGGAAACTGTTTTTT
CDR3aa: CASSLRFREGKLFF

j_gene: TRBJ2-3
v_gene: TRBV6-1
d_gene: NA
abundance: NA
CDR3nt: TGTGCCAGCAGTGAAGAGGGGGGGTCCGATACGCAGTATTTT
CDR3aa: CASSEEGGSDTQYF

j_gene: TRBJ2-1
v_gene: TRBV12-3/TRBV12-4
d_gene: NA
abundance: NA
CDR3nt: TGTGCCAGCAGTTTACGCCCTAGAGGATCCAGTTACAATGAGCAGTTCTTC
CDR3aa: CASSLRPRGSSYNEQFF

j_gene: TRBJ1-5
v_gene: TRBV20-1
d_gene: NA
abundance: few
CDR3nt: TGCAGTGCTAGAGAGATTAGTGTTGGAAATCAGCCCCAGCATTTT
CDR3aa: CSAREISVGNQPQHF

j_gene: TRBJ1-4
v_gene: TRBV5-1
d_gene: NA
abundance: many
CDR3nt: TGCGCCAGCAGCCCCCGGACAGCAACTAATGAAAAACTGTTTTTT
CDR3aa: CASSPRTATNEKLFF

j_gene: TRBJ2-1
v_gene: TRBV12-3/TRBV12-4
d_gene: NA
abundance: NA
CDR3nt: TGTGCCAGCAGCCGAGGTAGCGGAAATGAGCAGTTCTTC
CDR3aa: CASSRGSGNEQFF

j_gene: TRBJ2-7
v_gene: TRBV7-8
d_gene: NA
abundance: many
CDR3nt: TGTGCCAGCAGCTTAGAAATAACTACCCGGTACTTC
CDR3aa: CASSLEITTRYF

j_gene: TRBJ2-7
v_gene: TRBV29-1
d_gene: NA
abundance: medium-sized
CDR3nt: TGCAGCGTTATAGTACCCTACGAGCAGTACTTC
CDR3aa: CSVIVPYEQYF

j_gene: TRBJ2-7
v_gene: TRBV4-1
d_gene: NA
abundance: NA
CDR3nt: TGCGCCAGCAGCCAAGATCCGGGATACTCCTACGAGCAGTACTTC
CDR3aa: CASSQDPGYSYEQYF

j_gene: TRBJ1-1
v_gene: TRBV27
d_gene: NA
abundance: NA
CDR3nt: TGTGCCAGCAGTCCCCTATTCCCGTCAGCTGCTCGACCGAGGAACACTGAAGCTTTCTTT
CDR3aa: CASSPLFPSAARPRNTEAFF

j_gene: TRBJ1-1
v_gene: TRBV12-3/TRBV12-4
d_gene: TRBD1
abundance: many
CDR3nt: TGTGCCAGCAGTCCCGACAGGGACACTGAAGCTTTCTTT
CDR3aa: CASSPDRDTEAFF

j_gene: TRBJ2-3
v_gene: TRBV9
d_gene: NA
abundance: NA
CDR3nt: TGTGCCAGCAGCGTAGATCCCGGGTCTGATACGCAGTATTTT
CDR3aa: CASSVDPGSDTQYF

j_gene: TRBJ2-3
v_gene: TRBV5-1
d_gene: TRBD2
abundance: few
CDR3nt: TGCGCCAGCAGCTTGGCAGCGGGGAGTAGAGATACGCAGTATTTT
CDR3aa: CASSLAAGSRDTQYF

j_gene: TRBJ2-5
v_gene: TRBV29-1
d_gene: NA
abundance: many
CDR3nt: TGCAGCGTTGGATCAGGGGTCCAAGAGACCCAGTACTTC
CDR3aa: CSVGSGVQETQYF

j_gene: TRBJ2-2
v_gene: TRBV20-1
d_gene: NA
abundance: few
CDR3nt: TGCAGTGTCCTAGGGTCCCCCGGGAGTGGCACCGGGGAGCTGTTTTTT
CDR3aa: CSVLGSPGSGTGELFF

j_gene: TRBJ1-1
v_gene: TRBV12-3/TRBV12-4
d_gene: NA
abundance: few
CDR3nt: TGTGCCAGCAGTCCCGGGACAACGGGGGCTTTCTTT
CDR3aa: CASSPGTTGAFF